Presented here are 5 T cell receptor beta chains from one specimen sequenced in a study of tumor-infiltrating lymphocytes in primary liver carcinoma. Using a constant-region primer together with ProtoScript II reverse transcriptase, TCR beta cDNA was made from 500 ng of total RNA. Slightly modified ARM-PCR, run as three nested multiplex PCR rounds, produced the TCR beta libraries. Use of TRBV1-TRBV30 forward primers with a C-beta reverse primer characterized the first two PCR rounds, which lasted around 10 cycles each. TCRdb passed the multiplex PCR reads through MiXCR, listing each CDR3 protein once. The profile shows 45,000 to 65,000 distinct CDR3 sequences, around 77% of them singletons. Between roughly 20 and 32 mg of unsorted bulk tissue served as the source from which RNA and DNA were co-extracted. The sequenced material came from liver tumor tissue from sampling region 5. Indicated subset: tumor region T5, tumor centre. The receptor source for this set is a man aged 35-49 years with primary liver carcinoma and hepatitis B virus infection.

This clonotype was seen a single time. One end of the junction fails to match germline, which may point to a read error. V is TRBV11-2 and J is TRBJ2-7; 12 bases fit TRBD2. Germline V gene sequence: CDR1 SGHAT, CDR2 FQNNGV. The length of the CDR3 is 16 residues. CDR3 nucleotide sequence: TGTGCCGGCAGCCACGGGACTAGCGGGCCAGCCTACAAGCAGTACTTC. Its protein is CAGSHGTSGPAYKQYF.

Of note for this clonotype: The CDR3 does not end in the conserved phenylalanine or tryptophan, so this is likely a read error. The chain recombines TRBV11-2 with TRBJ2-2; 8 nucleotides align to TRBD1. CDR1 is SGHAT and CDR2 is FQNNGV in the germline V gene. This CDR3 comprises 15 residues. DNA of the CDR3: TGTGCCAGCAGCATCCGGGACAGGAGTACCGGGGGGCTGTTTTCT. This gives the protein CASSIRDRSTGGLFS.

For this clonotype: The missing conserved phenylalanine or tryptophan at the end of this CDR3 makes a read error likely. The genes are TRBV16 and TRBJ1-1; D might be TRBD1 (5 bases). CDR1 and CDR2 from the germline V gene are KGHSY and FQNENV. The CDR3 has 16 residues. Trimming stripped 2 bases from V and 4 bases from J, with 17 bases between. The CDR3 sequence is CASSQNDGGVSTEAFS. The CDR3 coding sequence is TGTGCCAGCAGCCAAAACGACGGAGGGGTGAGCACTGAAGCTTTCTCT.

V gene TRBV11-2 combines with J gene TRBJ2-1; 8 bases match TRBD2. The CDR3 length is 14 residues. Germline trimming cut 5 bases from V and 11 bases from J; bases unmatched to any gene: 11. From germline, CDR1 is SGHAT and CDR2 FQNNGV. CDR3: CASSQTSATGKQFF. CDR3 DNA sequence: TGTGCCAGCAGCCAGACTAGCGCGACGGGTAAGCAGTTCTTC. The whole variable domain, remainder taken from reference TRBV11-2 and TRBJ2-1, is EAGVAQSPRYKIIEKRQSVAFWCNPISGHATLYWYQQILGQGPKLLIQFQNNGVVDDSQLPKDRFSAERLKGVDSTLKIQPAKLEDSAVYLCASSQTSATGKQFFGPGTRLTVL.

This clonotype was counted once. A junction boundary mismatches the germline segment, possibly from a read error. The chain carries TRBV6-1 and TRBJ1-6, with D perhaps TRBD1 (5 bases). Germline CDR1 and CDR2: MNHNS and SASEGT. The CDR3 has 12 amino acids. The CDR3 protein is CSSREVTSPPHF. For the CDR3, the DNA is TGTTCCTCCAGGGAGGTTACTTCACCCCCCCACTTT.